This T cell receptor (beta chain) comes out of a study of T-cell memory formation after mild COVID-19. Constant-segment-primed 5'RACE gave TCR alpha and TCR beta cDNA libraries with sample barcodes and UMIs. One entry per CDR3 protein results from TCRdb running MiXCR on the 5' RACE reads. Counted here are 150,000 to 200,000 distinct CDR3 sequences, roughly 30% occurring once; the ten biggest clones make up more than 10%. Study results and limitations: Whether second-wave clones peaking at day 37 were SARS-CoV-2 specific went unconfirmed. The study found contracting CD4+ clones mainly in CM and EM and contracting CD8+ clones in EMRA. Pre-infection memory already had some responding clones, implying cross-reactive memory joined.

In this sample, this clonotype turned up a few times. The antigen remains undetermined. The V gene end was trimmed by 1 base and the J gene end by 3 bases; junction bases not matched to a gene: 2. CDR3 length: 14 amino acids. The germline V gene has CDR1 SGHRS and CDR2 YFSETQ. Specimen: PBMCs or a T cell subset sorted from them (not recorded which). This chain links TRBV5-1 with TRBJ1-2; 8 nucleotides agree with TRBD1. The clonotype originates from an adult woman who had mild COVID-19 (a few samples of this study predate the infection). Cell type and time point are not known. The DNA for the CDR3 is TGCGCCAGCAGCTTGAACAGGGGGGACTATGGCTACACCTTC. It codes for CASSLNRGDYGYTF. The whole variable domain, remainder taken from reference TRBV5-1 and TRBJ1-2, is KAGVTQTPRYLIKTRGQQVTLSCSPISGHRSVSWYQQTPGQGLQFLFEYFSETQRNKGNFPGRFSGRQFSNSRSEMNVSTLELGDSALYLCASSLNRGDYGYTFGSGTRLTVV.